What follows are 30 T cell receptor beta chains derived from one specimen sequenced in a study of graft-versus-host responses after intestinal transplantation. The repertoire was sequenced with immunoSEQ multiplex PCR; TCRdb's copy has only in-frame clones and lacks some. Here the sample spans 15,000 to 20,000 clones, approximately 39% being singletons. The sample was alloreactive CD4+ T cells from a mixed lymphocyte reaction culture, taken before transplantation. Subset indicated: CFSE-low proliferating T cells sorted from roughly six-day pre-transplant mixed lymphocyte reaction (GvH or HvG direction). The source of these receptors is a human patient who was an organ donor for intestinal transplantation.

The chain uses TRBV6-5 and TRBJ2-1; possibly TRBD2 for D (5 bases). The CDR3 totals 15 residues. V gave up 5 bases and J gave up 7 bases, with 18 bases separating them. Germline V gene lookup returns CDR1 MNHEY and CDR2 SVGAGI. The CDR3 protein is CASSRTHGFRNEQFF. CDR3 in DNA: TGTGCCAGCAGTAGGACTCACGGATTTAGGAATGAGCAGTTCTTC.

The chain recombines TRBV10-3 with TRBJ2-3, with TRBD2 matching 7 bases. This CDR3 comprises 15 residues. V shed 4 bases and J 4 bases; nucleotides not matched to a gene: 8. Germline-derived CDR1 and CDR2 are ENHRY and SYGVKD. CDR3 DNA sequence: TGTGCCATCAGTGTTGGCGGGAGATTTCCAGATACGCAGTATTTT. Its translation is CAISVGGRFPDTQYF.

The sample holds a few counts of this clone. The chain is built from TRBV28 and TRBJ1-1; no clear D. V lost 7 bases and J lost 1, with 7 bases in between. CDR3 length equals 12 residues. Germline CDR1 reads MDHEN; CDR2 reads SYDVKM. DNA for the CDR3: TGTGCCAGCACCAAGGAGAACACTGAAGCTTTCTTT. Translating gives CASTKENTEAFF. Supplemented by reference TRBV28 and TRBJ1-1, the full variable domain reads DVKVTQSSRYLVKRTGEKVFLECVQDMDHENMFWYRQDPGLGLRLIYFSYDVKMKEKGDIPEGYSVSREKKERFSLILESASTNQTSMYLCASTKENTEAFFGQGTRLTVV.

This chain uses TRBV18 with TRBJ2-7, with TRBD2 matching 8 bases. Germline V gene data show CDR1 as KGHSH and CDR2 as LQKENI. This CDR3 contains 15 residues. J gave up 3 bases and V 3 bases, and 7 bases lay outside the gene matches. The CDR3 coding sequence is TGTGCCAGCTCACCGGCGGGGGGAGGCTTCTACGAGCAGTACTTC. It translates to CASSPAGGGFYEQYF.

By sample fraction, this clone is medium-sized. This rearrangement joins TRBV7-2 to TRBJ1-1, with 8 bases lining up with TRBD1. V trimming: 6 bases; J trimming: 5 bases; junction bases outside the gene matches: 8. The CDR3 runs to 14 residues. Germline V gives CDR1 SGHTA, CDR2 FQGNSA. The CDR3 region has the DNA TGTGCCAGCAGTCCGGACAGGGAAGGGACTGAAGCTTTCTTT. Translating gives CASSPDREGTEAFF.

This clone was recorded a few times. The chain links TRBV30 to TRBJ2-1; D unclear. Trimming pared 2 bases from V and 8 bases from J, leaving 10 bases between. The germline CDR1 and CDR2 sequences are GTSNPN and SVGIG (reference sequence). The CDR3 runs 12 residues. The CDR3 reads CAWSTRPHEQFF. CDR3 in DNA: TGTGCCTGGAGTACCAGGCCCCATGAGCAGTTCTTC.

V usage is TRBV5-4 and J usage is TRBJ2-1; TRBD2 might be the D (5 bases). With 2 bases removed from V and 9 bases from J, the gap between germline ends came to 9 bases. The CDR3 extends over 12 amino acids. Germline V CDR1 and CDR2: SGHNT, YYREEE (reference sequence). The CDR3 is CASSFRELEQFF. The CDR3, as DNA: TGTGCCAGCAGCTTTAGGGAGCTTGAGCAGTTCTTC.

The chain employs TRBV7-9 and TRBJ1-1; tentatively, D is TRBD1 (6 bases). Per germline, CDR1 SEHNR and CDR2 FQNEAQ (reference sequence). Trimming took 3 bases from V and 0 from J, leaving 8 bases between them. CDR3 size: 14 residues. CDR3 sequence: CASSLAGVNTEAFF. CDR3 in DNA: TGTGCCAGCAGCTTGGCAGGGGTGAACACTGAAGCTTTCTTT. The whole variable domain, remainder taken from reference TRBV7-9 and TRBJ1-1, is DTGVSQNPRHKITKRGQNVTFRCDPISEHNRLYWYRQTLGQGPEFLTYFQNEAQLEKSRLLSDRFSAERPKGSFSTLEIQRTEQGDSAMYLCASSLAGVNTEAFFGQGTRLTVV.

The CDR3 sequence: CASSHITGSVYSNQPQHF. In DNA form, the CDR3 reads TGCGCCAGCAGCCATATTACAGGGAGCGTATATAGCAATCAGCCCCAGCATTTT. The rearrangement uses TRBV4-1 and TRBJ1-5; possible D gene TRBD1, 6 bases. CDR3 length: 18 residues. V shed 3 bases and J shed 0 bases, with 18 bases lying between them. The germline CDR1 and CDR2 sequences are MGHRA and YSYEKL.

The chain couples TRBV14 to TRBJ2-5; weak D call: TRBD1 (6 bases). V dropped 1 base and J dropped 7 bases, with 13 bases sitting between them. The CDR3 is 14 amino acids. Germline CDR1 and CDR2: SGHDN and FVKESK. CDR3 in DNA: TGTGCCAGCAGCCAAGGACAGGTGGAGTGGACCCAGTACTTC. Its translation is CASSQGQVEWTQYF.

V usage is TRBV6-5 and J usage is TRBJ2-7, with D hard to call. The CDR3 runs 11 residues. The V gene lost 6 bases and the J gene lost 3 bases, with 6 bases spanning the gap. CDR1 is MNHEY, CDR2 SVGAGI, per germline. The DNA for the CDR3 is TGTGCCAGCAGGATAAACTACGAGCAGTACTTC. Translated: CASRINYEQYF.

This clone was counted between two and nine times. CDR3: CASSPGLSTDTQYF. As DNA, the CDR3 is TGTGCCAGCAGTCCGGGGCTTAGCACAGATACGCAGTATTTT. The chain couples TRBV6-1 to TRBJ2-3; D might be TRBD1 or TRBD2, each matching 5 bases. There are 14 residues in the CDR3. Per the germline V gene, CDR1 is MNHNS and CDR2 is SASEGT. V was pared by 5 bases and J by 0 bases, with 9 bases between.

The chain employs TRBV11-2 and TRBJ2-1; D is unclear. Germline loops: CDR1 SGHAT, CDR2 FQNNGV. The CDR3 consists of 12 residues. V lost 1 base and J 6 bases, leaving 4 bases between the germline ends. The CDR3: CASSLAPNEQFF. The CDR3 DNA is TGTGCCAGCAGCTTAGCCCCCAATGAGCAGTTCTTC.

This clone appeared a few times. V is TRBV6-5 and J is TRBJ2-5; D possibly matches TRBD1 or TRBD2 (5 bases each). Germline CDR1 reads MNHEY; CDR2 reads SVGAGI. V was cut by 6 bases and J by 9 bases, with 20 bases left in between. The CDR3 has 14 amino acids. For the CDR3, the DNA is TGTGCCAGCAGCGACGAGGGACGGGGCGGACCCCAGTACTTC. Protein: CASSDEGRGGPQYF.

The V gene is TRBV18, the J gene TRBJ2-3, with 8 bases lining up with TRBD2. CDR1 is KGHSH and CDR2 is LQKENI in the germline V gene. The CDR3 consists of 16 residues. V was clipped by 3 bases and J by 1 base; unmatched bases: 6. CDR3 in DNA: TGTGCCAGCTCACCCCTCCAAGCGGGGGGCACAGATACGCAGTATTTT. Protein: CASSPLQAGGTDTQYF.

CDR3 loop: CASGNTEAFF. In nucleotides, the CDR3 is TGCGCCAGCGGGAACACTGAAGCTTTCTTT. This chain connects TRBV10-2 to TRBJ1-1; D uncertain. Germline V gene lookup returns CDR1 WSHSY and CDR2 SAAADI. The CDR3 has 10 amino acids. The germline V and J ends were trimmed by 8 bases and 1 base, with 2 bases remaining between them.

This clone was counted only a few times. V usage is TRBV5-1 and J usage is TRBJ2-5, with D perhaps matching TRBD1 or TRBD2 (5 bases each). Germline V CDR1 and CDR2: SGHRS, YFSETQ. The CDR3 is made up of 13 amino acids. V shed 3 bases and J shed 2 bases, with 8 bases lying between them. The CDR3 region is CASSWDVQETQYF. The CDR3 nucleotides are TGCGCCAGCAGCTGGGACGTTCAAGAGACCCAGTACTTC.

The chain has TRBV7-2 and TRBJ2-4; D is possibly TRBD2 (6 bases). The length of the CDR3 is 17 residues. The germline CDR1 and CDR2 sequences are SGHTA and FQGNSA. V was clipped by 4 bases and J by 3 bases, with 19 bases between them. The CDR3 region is CASSSPRREVVKNIQYF. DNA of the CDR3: TGTGCCAGCAGCTCCCCTAGGAGGGAGGTGGTCAAAAACATTCAGTACTTC.

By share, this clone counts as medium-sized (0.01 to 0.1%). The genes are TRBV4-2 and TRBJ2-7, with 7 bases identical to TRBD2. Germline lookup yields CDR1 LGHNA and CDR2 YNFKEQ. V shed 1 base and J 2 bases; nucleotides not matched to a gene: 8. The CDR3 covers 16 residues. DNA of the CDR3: TGTGCCAGCAGCCAAGTAATGTTGGGAGGGGCCTACGAGCAGTACTTC. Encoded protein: CASSQVMLGGAYEQYF.

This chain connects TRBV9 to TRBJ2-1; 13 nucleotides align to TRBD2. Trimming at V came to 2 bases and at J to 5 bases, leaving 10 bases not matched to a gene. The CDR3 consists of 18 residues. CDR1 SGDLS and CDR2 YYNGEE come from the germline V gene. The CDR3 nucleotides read TGTGCCAGCAGCGTGACTAGCGGGAGGAGTTTAACGGACAATGAGCAGTTCTTC. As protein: CASSVTSGRSLTDNEQFF.

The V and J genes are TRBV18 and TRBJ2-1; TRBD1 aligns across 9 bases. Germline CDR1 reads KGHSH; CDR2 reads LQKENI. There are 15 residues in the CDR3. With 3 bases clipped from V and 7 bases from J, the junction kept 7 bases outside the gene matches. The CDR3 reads CASSPGQGSRNEQFF. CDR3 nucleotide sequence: TGTGCCAGCTCACCCGGACAGGGGAGTCGGAATGAGCAGTTCTTC.

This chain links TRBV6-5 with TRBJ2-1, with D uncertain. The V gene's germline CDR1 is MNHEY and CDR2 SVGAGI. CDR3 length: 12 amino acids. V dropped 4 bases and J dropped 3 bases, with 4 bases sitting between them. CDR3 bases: TGTGCCAGCAGTTCCTACTACAATGAGCAGTTCTTC. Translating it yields CASSSYYNEQFF.

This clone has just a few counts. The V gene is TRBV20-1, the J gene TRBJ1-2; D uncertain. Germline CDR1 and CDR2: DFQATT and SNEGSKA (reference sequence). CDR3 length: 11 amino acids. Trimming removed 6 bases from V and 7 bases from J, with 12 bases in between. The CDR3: CSARAPGGYTF. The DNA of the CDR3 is TGCAGTGCCCGGGCCCCGGGTGGCTACACCTTC.

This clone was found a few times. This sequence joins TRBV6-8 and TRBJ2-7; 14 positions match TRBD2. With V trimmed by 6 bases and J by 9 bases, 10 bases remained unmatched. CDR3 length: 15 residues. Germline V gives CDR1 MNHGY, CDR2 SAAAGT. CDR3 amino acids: CASSPPGLAGEVQYF. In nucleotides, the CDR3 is TGTGCCAGCAGCCCTCCGGGACTAGCGGGAGAGGTGCAGTACTTC.

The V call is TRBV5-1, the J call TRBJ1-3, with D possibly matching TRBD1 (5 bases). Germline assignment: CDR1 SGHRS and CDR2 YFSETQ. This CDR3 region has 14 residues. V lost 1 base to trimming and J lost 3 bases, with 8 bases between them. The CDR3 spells CASSLQQDGNTIYF. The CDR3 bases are TGCGCCAGCAGCTTGCAACAGGATGGAAACACCATATATTTT.

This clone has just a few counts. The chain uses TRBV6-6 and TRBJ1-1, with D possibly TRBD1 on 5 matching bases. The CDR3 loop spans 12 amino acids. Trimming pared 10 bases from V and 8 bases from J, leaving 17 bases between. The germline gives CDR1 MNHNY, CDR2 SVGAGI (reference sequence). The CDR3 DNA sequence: TGTGCCACCCAATTTGGACACAGGGAAGCTTTCTTT. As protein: CATQFGHREAFF.

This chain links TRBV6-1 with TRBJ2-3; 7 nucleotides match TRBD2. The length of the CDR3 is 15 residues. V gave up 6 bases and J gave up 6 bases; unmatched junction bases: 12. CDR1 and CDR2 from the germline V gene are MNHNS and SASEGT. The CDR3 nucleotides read TGTGCCAGCAGAAACCGGGACTACAGCTGGGATACGCAGTATTTT. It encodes CASRNRDYSWDTQYF.

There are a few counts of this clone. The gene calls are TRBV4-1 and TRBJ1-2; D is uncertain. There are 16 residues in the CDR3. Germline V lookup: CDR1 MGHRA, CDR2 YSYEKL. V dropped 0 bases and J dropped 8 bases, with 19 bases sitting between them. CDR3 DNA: TGCGCCAGCAGCCAAGATTGGTCGGCAGGACCTAGGGGCTACACCTTC. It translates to CASSQDWSAGPRGYTF.

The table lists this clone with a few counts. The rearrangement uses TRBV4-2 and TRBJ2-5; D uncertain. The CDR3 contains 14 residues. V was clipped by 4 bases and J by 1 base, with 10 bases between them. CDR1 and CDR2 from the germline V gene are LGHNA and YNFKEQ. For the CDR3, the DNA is TGTGCCAGCAGCCGCGTAGGGCTCCAAGAGACCCAGTACTTC. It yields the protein CASSRVGLQETQYF.

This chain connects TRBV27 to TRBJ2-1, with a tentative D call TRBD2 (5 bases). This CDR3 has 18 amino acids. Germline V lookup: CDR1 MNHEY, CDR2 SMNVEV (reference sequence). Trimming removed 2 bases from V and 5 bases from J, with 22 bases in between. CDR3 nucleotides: TGTGCCAGCAGTTTACATACACCCACTAGTGGGATTAACAATGAGCAGTTCTTC. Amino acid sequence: CASSLHTPTSGINNEQFF.